This record concerns one T cell receptor (beta chain) sequence. CDR3 size: 16 residues. Germline V lookup: CDR1 SGDLS, CDR2 YYNGEE. The V gene lost 0 bases and the J gene lost 2 bases, with 13 bases spanning the gap. Assay: immunoSEQ multiplex PCR; the TCRdb copy retains only in-frame clones and omits some. The repertoire holds some 150,000 clones, with 84% as singletons. The sample is drawn from a study of blood T cell repertoires in COVID-19. The chain couples TRBV9 to TRBJ2-3; D might be TRBD2 (7 bases). This TCR was recovered from a woman aged 45 to 65 in a cohort sampled during active or convalescent COVID-19. The sequencing sample was made of peripheral blood. The CDR3 region is CASSVAGGQITDTQYF. The CDR3 nucleotides read TGTGCCAGCAGCGTAGCGGGGGGCCAGATCACAGATACGCAGTATTTT.